A single sample gave rise to the 13 T cell receptor beta chains below, sequenced in a study of glioma-infiltrating T cells after dendritic cell vaccination. Here immunoSEQ multiplex PCR was the method, and the copy in TCRdb shows in-frame clones only, minus some. The table has roughly 96,000 clones, roughly three quarters seen once. The starting material was blood, obtained before dendritic cell vaccination. These receptors all stem from a human donor with glioblastoma.

The rearrangement joins TRBV10-3 to TRBJ1-5; D perhaps matches TRBD1 (5 bases). Germline V CDR1 and CDR2: ENHRY, SYGVKD. The V end lost 4 bases, the J end lost 2 bases, and 9 bases lay between the germline ends. The CDR3 runs to 14 residues. The CDR3 DNA reads as TGTGCCATCAGTGCGGGGGAGGGCAATCAGCCCCAGCATTTT. It codes for CAISAGEGNQPQHF.

This rearrangement joins TRBV5-4 to TRBJ2-1; 10 nucleotides match TRBD2. Germline CDR1 is SGHNT and CDR2 is YYREEE (reference sequence). The V gene end was trimmed by 4 bases and the J gene end by 2 bases; junction bases not matched to a gene: 3. The length of the CDR3 is 15 residues. CDR3 loop: CASSLTSGTYNEQFF. The CDR3 DNA reads TGTGCCAGCAGCCTCACTAGCGGGACCTACAATGAGCAGTTCTTC.

The V gene is TRBV10-3, the J gene TRBJ1-1, with TRBD1 matching 10 bases. This CDR3 spans 15 amino acids. In germline, CDR1 is ENHRY, CDR2 SYGVKD. V was clipped by 2 bases and J by 4 bases; unmatched bases: 4. CDR3 residues: CAISEGGTGATEAFF. As DNA, the CDR3 is TGTGCCATCAGTGAGGGTGGGACAGGGGCCACTGAAGCTTTCTTT.

The V and J genes are TRBV2 and TRBJ1-6; D ambiguous. Germline values: CDR1 SNHLY, CDR2 FYNNEI. V was cut by 4 bases and J by 8 bases, with 18 bases left in between. CDR3 length: 16 amino acids. As DNA, the CDR3 is TGTGCCAGCAGTGGCAGGCCCTTCGGTCAGGATTCACCCCTCCACTTT. This sequence encodes CASSGRPFGQDSPLHF.

This clone was detected only once. V is TRBV6-6 and J is TRBJ2-7; D remains unclear. Germline V gene lookup returns CDR1 MNHNY and CDR2 SVGAGI (reference sequence). The CDR3 is 14 amino acids. The V end was cut by 4 bases, the J end by 2 bases, with 12 bases between. The CDR3 is CASSFLRVAYEQYF. The CDR3 bases are TGTGCCAGCAGTTTTTTGAGAGTCGCCTACGAGCAGTACTTC.

The V call is TRBV6-1, the J call TRBJ2-2; possible D gene TRBD1, 5 bases. CDR1 MNHNS and CDR2 SASEGT come from the germline V gene. There are 14 residues in the CDR3. The V end was cut by 4 bases, the J end by 7 bases, with 13 bases between. The CDR3 nucleotides are TGTGCCAGCAGTGCTCGATCAGGGAACGGGGAGCTGTTTTTT. Translating gives CASSARSGNGELFF.

The chain joins TRBV2 to TRBJ1-1; D is unresolved. Germline V gene lookup returns CDR1 SNHLY and CDR2 FYNNEI. V was pared by 6 bases and J by 0 bases, with 11 bases between. The CDR3 spans 14 residues. The CDR3, as DNA: TGTGCCAGCAGGGAACAGTTGATGAACACTGAAGCTTTCTTT. It encodes CASREQLMNTEAFF.

This clone has a count of ten or more. The chain links TRBV13 to TRBJ1-2; D is perhaps TRBD1 (6 bases). Germline assignment: CDR1 PRHDT and CDR2 FYEKMQ (reference sequence). This CDR3 is 14 amino acids long. Trimming shortened V by 7 bases and J by 4 bases, and 16 bases separated the two germline ends. The CDR3 DNA reads as TGTGCCAGCACTTGGGACAAGTTCGGCTATGGCTACACCTTC. It yields the protein CASTWDKFGYGYTF.

J is TRBJ2-7 and V is TRBV27; 11 nucleotides line up with TRBD2. The J segment lost 0 bases and the V segment lost 6 bases, leaving 1 base of the junction unmatched. The CDR3 runs 14 residues. Germline lookup yields CDR1 MNHEY and CDR2 SMNVEV (reference sequence). CDR3 bases: TGTGCCAGCAGAGGACTAGCGGGCTCCTACGAGCAGTACTTC. This codes for CASRGLAGSYEQYF.

This chain joins TRBV9 and TRBJ1-1, with 11 bases matching TRBD1. Unmatched junction bases numbered 5, after V lost 0 bases and J lost 4 bases. CDR3 size: 16 residues. The germline gives CDR1 SGDLS, CDR2 YYNGEE. As DNA, the CDR3 is TGTGCCAGCAGCGTAGCCTATGGGACAGGGGGCACTGAAGCTTTCTTT. Translated: CASSVAYGTGGTEAFF.

This chain connects TRBV30 to TRBJ2-2; D is undetermined. Germline assignment: CDR1 GTSNPN and CDR2 SVGIG (reference sequence). CDR3 length: 13 residues. V was clipped by 1 base and J by 8 bases, with 11 bases between them. The CDR3 region is CAWSAKIAGELFF. CDR3 coding DNA: TGTGCCTGGAGTGCCAAAATAGCTGGGGAGCTGTTTTTT.

The chain combines TRBV7-3 with TRBJ2-2; possible D gene TRBD2, 5 bases. CDR3 size: 16 residues. From germline, CDR1 is SGHTA and CDR2 FQGTGA. Trimming took 3 bases from V and 0 from J, leaving 11 bases between them. CDR3 nucleotides: TGTGCCAGCAGCTTCCATAGCGCCTCGAACACCGGGGAGCTGTTTTTT. Its protein product is CASSFHSASNTGELFF. Using reference TRBV7-3 and TRBJ2-2 for the parts outside the CDR3, the full variable domain is GAGVSQTPSNKVTEKGKYVELRCDPISGHTALYWYRQSLGQGPEFLIYFQGTGAADDSGLPNDRFFAVRPEGSVSTLKIQRTERGDSAVYLCASSFHSASNTGELFFGEGSRLTVL.

For the CDR3, the DNA is TGTGCCAGCAGCCCACGGACAGGTCTCTTCTATGGCTACACCTTC. Amino acids: CASSPRTGLFYGYTF. The chain has TRBV5-4 and TRBJ1-2; 7 bases fit TRBD1. Germline assignment: CDR1 SGHNT and CDR2 YYREEE (reference sequence). Trimming cost V 4 bases and J 4 bases; bases outside gene matches: 10. The CDR3 totals 15 residues.